Listed below are T cell receptor beta chains from one sample, sequenced in a study of vaccination and CD4 T cells after COVID-19. TCRdb passed the PCR reads through MiXCR, listing each CDR3 protein once. The repertoire includes 15,000 to 20,000 distinct CDR3 sequences, approximately 44% of them detected once, and 15% to 20% sits in the top ten. For these receptors, no antigen is known. The source material was CD4+ T cells from blood, cultured in vitro, sampled about 7 months after SARS-CoV-2 vaccination. The source is a human donor who had recovered from COVID-19. CDR3s leave out the opening cysteine and the closing phenylalanine or tryptophan. The order of the fields is V gene, J gene, CDR3 protein.

TRBV4-2	TRBJ1-5	ASSLGFGQPQH
TRBV29-1	TRBJ2-7	SVGGSPMEQY
TRBV7-6	TRBJ2-7	ASSLAGTSSGEQY
TRBV19	TRBJ1-5	ASSIGGYMISNQPQH
TRBV24-1	TRBJ2-1	ATSDSSGSYNEQF
TRBV6-1	TRBJ2-7	ASRMTYGSYEQY
TRBV5-4	TRBJ2-7	ASSSGHSYEQY
TRBV20-1	TRBJ1-5	SARSAGINQPQH
TRBV5-1	TRBJ2-3	ASSLGAGGITTDTQY
TRBV7-8	TRBJ2-2	ASSASGSRAGELF
TRBV7-9	TRBJ2-5	ASRPPLRLGETQY
TRBV2	TRBJ2-5	ASTSTETQY
TRBV30	TRBJ1-1	AWSRGKKPNTEAF
TRBV24-1	TRBJ2-2	ATSDSRTGGYTGELF
TRBV6-1	TRBJ2-7	ASSGGRFYEQY
TRBV27	TRBJ2-5	ASSSDGLGSETQY
TRBV6-4	TRBJ2-1	ASSDLMRSNNEQF
TRBV29-1	TRBJ1-2	SVPPSGYT
TRBV20-1	TRBJ2-3	SAATLGLDTQY
TRBV19	TRBJ1-2	ASSRTDYYGYT
TRBV19	TRBJ2-1	ASSIYLLGRYNEQF
TRBV20-1	TRBJ1-1	STSNAGGNTEAF
TRBV6-6	TRBJ2-3	ASTSLLTDTQY
TRBV7-8	TRBJ1-2	ASSAQGSSRYGYT
TRBV7-6	TRBJ1-5	ASSPDRGVWPQH
TRBV20-1	TRBJ1-5	SARGTGNQPQH
TRBV20-1	TRBJ2-2	SARPGGLNTGELF
TRBV6-1	TRBJ2-3	ASSELAADTQY
TRBV20-1	TRBJ2-1	SASLNGERQF
TRBV6-1	TRBJ1-2	ASSASDSVNYGYT
TRBV2	TRBJ1-1	ASSDRAGTEAF
TRBV7-9	TRBJ2-5	ASSTYDSQETQY
TRBV20-1	TRBJ2-3	SARDQEKWEGLTDTQY
TRBV6-5	TRBJ1-6	ASSYVGGGDSPLH
TRBV20-1	TRBJ2-4	SARDPNSAENIQY
TRBV19	TRBJ1-2	ASSIEARTDYGYT
TRBV28	TRBJ2-7	ASSTGELYRYEQY
TRBV19	TRBJ1-1	ASSMGRNTEAF
TRBV7-3	TRBJ1-2	ASSWDRGYGYT
TRBV20-1	TRBJ2-3	SARRGFAQSTNTQY
TRBV7-2	TRBJ2-5	ASSPGPEETQY
TRBV12-3/TRBV12-4	TRBJ2-7	ASSLVRGSGAQY
TRBV25-1	TRBJ1-2	ASGGGAYGYT
TRBV6-1	TRBJ2-7	ASSGTLVTYEQY
TRBV7-2	TRBJ1-5	ASSLLVGGNQPQH
TRBV6-5	TRBJ2-3	ASSYIGGDTDTQY
TRBV14	TRBJ1-2	ASSQDTRPDYGYT
TRBV20-1	TRBJ2-7	SAGGASGGSYEQY
TRBV7-6	TRBJ2-5	ASSLAPTGLGETQY
TRBV20-1	TRBJ2-7	SARSSGNPYEQY
TRBV10-3	TRBJ2-6	AIRGSPGANVLT
TRBV4-3	TRBJ2-6	ASSRGTGGSGANVLT
TRBV30	TRBJ1-5	AWSVTGNQPQH
TRBV27	TRBJ2-7	ASSSWTGHEQY
TRBV7-9	TRBJ2-1	ASSLGLEGRDEQF
TRBV7-2	TRBJ1-1	ASSLLGQNTEAF
TRBV11-3	TRBJ1-5	ASSFIGINQPQH
TRBV28	TRBJ2-2	ASSLFRGRTNTGELF